This T cell receptor (beta chain) was observed in a study of read filtering for tumor transcriptome and immune sequencing. Across the study: IR-seq gave about 4.05 to 11 million TCR reads per sample; RNA-seq gave about 80 to 1,300. Study outcomes and limitations: The sorted CD138-negative fraction was a mixed bone marrow immune population, not purified T cells.

This clonotype has at least ten counts. Its target is not known. From around 0.4 ug of RNA, a library with molecular barcoded alpha/delta and beta/gamma adaptors was made. TCRdb independently ran MiXCR on the reads; one entry per CDR3 protein. The table has tens of thousands of distinct CDR3 sequences, roughly 18% seen once. The CDR3 runs to 15 residues. Germline V CDR1 and CDR2: SGHTA, FQGNSA. V was trimmed by 4 bases and J by 0 bases, leaving 11 bases between them. V is TRBV7-2 and J is TRBJ2-3; D is perhaps TRBD2 (6 bases). The clonotype originates from a donor aged 40 or over with multiple myeloma. Specimen: a population of CD138-negative cells sorted from bone marrow. The chain's CDR3 is CASSSPGLSTDTQYF. In nucleotides, the CDR3 is TGTGCCAGCAGCTCTCCGGGACTTAGCACAGATACGCAGTATTTT.